This entry features one T cell receptor (beta chain) sequence. Its antigen is as yet unknown. The method was immunoSEQ multiplex PCR; TCRdb's version includes in-frame clones alone and lacks a portion of them. The data hold 50,000 to 65,000 clones, with around 81% observed a single time. The data originate from a study of OX40 agonist ivuxolimab in advanced cancers. Across the study: The patients received ivuxolimab by intravenous route every 2 weeks at 0.01 to 10 mg/kg. The group had a mean age of roughly 65 years, ranged from roughly 20 to 79, and was approximately 81% male.

This CDR3 region has 16 residues. The germline CDR1 and CDR2 sequences are SGHAT and FQNNGV. General study points: In the 0.1 to 3.0 mg/kg range, CD4+ and CD8+ blood T cells had expanded clonally by week 6. More expanded clones were found, on average, in CD8+ than in CD4+ T cells.

The sample was CD4+ or CD8+ T cells sorted from blood, taken in a trial of the OX40 agonist ivuxolimab. This clonotype was sampled from an adult with an advanced solid tumor such as melanoma, head and neck, liver or kidney cancer. The chain is built from TRBV11-2 and TRBJ2-5, with 7 bases fitting TRBD1. The DNA end is a closer match to TRBJ2-7, so the J assignment may be wrong. CDR3 amino acids: CASSLGVGTVSYEQYF. The CDR3 DNA reads TGTGCCAGCAGCTTAGGTGTGGGGACAGTCTCCTACGAGCAGTACTTC.